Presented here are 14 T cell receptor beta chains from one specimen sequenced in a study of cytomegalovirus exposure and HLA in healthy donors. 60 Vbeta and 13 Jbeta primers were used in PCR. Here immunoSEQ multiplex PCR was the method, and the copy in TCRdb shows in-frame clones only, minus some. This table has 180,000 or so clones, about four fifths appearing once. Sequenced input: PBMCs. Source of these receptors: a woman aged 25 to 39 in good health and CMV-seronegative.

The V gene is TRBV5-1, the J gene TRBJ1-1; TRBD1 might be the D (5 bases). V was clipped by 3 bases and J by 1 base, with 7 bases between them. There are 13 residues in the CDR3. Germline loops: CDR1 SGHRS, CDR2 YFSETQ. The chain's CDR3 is CASSSRGNTEAFF. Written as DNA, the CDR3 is TGCGCCAGCAGCTCTAGGGGGAACACTGAAGCTTTCTTT. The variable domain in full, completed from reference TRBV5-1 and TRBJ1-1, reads KAGVTQTPRYLIKTRGQQVTLSCSPISGHRSVSWYQQTPGQGLQFLFEYFSETQRNKGNFPGRFSGRQFSNSRSEMNVSTLELGDSALYLCASSSRGNTEAFFGQGTRLTVV.

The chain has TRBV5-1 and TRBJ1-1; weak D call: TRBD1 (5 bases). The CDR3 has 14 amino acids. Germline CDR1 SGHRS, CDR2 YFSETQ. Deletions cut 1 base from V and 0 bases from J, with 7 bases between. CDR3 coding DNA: TGCGCCAGCAGCTTGACAGGCCTGAACACTGAAGCTTTCTTT. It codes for CASSLTGLNTEAFF.

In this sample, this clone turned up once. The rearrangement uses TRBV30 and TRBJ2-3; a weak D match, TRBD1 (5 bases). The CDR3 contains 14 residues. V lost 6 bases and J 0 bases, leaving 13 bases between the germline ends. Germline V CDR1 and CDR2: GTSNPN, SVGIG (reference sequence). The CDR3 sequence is CACHVAGSTDTQYF. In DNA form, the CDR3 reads TGTGCCTGCCATGTGGCAGGGAGCACAGATACGCAGTATTTT.

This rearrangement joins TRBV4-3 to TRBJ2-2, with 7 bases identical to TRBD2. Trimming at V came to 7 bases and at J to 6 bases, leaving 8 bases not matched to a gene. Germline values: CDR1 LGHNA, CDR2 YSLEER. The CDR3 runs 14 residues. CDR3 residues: CASTLERGAGELFF. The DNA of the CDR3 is TGCGCCAGCACCCTAGAGCGGGGAGCCGGGGAGCTGTTTTTT.

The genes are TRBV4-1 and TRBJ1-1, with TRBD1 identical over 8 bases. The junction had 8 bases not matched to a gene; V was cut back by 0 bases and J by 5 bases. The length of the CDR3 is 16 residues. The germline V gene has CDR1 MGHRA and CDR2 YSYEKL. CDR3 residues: CASSQDTPGGWTEAFF. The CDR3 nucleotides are TGCGCCAGCAGCCAAGATACCCCAGGGGGCTGGACTGAAGCTTTCTTT.

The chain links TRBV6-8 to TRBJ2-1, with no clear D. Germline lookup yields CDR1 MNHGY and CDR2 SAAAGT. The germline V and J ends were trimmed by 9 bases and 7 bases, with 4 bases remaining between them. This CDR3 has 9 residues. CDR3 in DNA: TGTGCCAGGGAGAATGAGCAGTTCTTC. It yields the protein CARENEQFF.

The CDR3 DNA reads TGTGCCAGCAGACGCGGACAGGCGGCGGCCCAGCATTTT. Residues: CASRRGQAAAQHF. J is TRBJ1-5 and V is TRBV6-5, with 7 bases lining up with TRBD1. Germline assignment: CDR1 MNHEY and CDR2 SVGAGI. This CDR3 has 13 residues. Trimming at V came to 6 bases and at J to 11 bases, leaving 10 bases not matched to a gene.

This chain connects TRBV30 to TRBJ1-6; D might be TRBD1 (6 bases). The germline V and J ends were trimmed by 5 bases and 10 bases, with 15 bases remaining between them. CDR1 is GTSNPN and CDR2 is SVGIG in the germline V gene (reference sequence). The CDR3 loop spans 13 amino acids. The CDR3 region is CAWAGAGTSPLHF. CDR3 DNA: TGTGCCTGGGCGGGGGCAGGGACCTCACCCCTCCACTTT. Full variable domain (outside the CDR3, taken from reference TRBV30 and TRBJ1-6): SQTIHQWPATLVQPVGSPLSLECTVEGTSNPNLYWYRQAAGRGLQLLFYSVGIGQISSEVPQNLSASRPQDRQFILSSKKLLLSDSGFYLCAWAGAGTSPLHFGNGTRLTVT.

The CDR3 sequence: CASSSTSGEETQYF. CDR3 nucleotides: TGTGCCAGCAGTTCTACTTCCGGGGAAGAGACCCAGTACTTC. V gene TRBV2 combines with J gene TRBJ2-5; a possible D gene is TRBD2 (5 bases). Germline assignment: CDR1 SNHLY and CDR2 FYNNEI. The V gene lost 5 bases and the J gene lost 3 bases, with 13 bases spanning the gap. CDR3 length: 14 amino acids. Combining the CDR3 with reference TRBV2 and TRBJ2-5 gives the whole variable domain EPEVTQTPSHQVTQMGQEVILRCVPISNHLYFYWYRQILGQKVEFLVSFYNNEISEKSEIFDDQFSVERPDGSNFTLKIRSTKLEDSAMYFCASSSTSGEETQYFGPGTRLLVL.

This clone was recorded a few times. This CDR3 reads CASSLQGSGTEAFF. The CDR3 nucleotides are TGTGCCAGCAGCTTACAGGGGTCGGGAACTGAAGCTTTCTTT. The rearrangement links TRBV7-2 to TRBJ1-1; a weak D match, TRBD1 (6 bases). Germline values: CDR1 SGHTA, CDR2 FQGNSA. The CDR3 has 14 amino acids. The V and J ends lost 2 bases and 5 bases respectively, with 12 bases between them.

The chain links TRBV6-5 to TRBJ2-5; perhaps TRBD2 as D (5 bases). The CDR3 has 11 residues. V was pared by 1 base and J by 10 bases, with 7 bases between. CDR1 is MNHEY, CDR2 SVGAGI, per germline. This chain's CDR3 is CASSYLAIQYF. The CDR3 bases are TGTGCCAGCAGTTACTTAGCGATCCAGTACTTC.

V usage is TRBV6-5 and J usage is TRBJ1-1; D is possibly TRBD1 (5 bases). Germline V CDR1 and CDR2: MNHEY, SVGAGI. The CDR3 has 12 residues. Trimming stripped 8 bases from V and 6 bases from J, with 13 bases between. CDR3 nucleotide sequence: TGTGCCAGCCGGCAGGGAGGGGCTGAAGCTTTCTTT. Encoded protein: CASRQGGAEAFF.

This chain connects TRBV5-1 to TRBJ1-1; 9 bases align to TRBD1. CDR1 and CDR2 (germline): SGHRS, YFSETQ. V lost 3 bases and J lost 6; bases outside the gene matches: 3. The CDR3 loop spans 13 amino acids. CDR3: CASSSGQGAEAFF. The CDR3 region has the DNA TGCGCCAGCAGCTCGGGACAGGGCGCTGAAGCTTTCTTT.

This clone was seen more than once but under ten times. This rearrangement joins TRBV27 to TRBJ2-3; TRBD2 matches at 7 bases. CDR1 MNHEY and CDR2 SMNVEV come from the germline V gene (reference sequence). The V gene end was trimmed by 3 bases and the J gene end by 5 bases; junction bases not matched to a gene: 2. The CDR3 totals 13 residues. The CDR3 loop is CASSLRGGDTQYF. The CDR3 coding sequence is TGTGCCAGCAGTTTGCGCGGGGGAGATACGCAGTATTTT.